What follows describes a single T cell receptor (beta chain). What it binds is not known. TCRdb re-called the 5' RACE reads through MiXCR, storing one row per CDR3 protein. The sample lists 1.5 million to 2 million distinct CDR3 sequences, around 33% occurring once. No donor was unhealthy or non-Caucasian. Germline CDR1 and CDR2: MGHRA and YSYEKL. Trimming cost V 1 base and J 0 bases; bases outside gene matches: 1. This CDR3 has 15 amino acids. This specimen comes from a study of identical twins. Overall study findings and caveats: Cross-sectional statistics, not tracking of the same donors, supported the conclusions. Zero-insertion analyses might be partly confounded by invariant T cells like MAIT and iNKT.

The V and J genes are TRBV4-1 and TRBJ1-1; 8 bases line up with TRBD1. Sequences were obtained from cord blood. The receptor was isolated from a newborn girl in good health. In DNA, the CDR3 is TGCGCCAGCAGCCAAGGGACAGGGATGAACACTGAAGCTTTCTTT. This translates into CASSQGTGMNTEAFF.